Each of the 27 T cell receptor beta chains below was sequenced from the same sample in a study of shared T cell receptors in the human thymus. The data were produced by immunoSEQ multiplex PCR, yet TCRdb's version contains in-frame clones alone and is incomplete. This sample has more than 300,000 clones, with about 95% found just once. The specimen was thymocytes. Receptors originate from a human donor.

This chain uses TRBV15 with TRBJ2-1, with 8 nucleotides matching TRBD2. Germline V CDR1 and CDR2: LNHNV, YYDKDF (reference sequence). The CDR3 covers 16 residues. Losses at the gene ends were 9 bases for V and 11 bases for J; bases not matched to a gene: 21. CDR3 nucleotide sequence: TGTGCCACGAGATCGAGCGAGAGGGTAGGCGGGGGGAAGCAGTTCTTC. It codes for CATRSSERVGGGKQFF.

CDR3 residues: CASSQDNRGRGGNTIYF. CDR3 nucleotides: TGTGCCAGCAGCCAAGATAACAGGGGGCGCGGAGGAAACACCATATATTTT. The genes are TRBV4-2 and TRBJ1-3; 9 bases are shared with TRBD1. J gave up 4 bases and V 0 bases, and 7 bases lay outside the gene matches. The germline gives CDR1 LGHNA, CDR2 YNFKEQ. The CDR3 is 17 residues long.

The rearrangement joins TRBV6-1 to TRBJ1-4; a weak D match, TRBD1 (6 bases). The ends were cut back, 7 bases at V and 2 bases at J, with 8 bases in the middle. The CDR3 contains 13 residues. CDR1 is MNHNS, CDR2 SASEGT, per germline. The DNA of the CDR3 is TGTGCCAGCAAAGGACAGACTAATGAAAAACTGTTTTTT. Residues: CASKGQTNEKLFF.

CDR3 residues: CASSYRGKGQDNEQFF. The CDR3 coding sequence is TGTGCCAGCAGTTACCGGGGCAAGGGGCAGGACAATGAGCAGTTCTTC. The J gene is TRBJ2-1, the V gene TRBV6-5; D possibly matches TRBD1 or TRBD2 (5 bases each). Per germline, CDR1 MNHEY and CDR2 SVGAGI. The CDR3 covers 16 residues. The V gene lost 2 bases and the J gene lost 5 bases, with 16 bases spanning the gap.

The CDR3 coding sequence is TGTGCCAGCAGTTTACGACAGGGGATCCTCAATGAGCAGTTCTTC. It is translated as CASSLRQGILNEQFF. The chain employs TRBV27 and TRBJ2-1; 8 nucleotides align to TRBD1. Germline CDR1 reads MNHEY; CDR2 reads SMNVEV (reference sequence). The V and J ends lost 2 bases and 6 bases, in that order; junction bases with no gene match: 6. The CDR3 runs 15 residues.

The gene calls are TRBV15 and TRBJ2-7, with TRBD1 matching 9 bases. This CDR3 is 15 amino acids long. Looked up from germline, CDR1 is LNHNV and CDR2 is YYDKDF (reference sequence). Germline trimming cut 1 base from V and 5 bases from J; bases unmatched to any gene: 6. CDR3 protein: CATSRAWDRVHEQYF. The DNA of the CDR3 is TGTGCCACCAGCAGAGCGTGGGACAGGGTCCACGAGCAGTACTTC.

The CDR3, as DNA: TGTGCCAGCACCGAAGCTAGCGGGGGTCCCTACGAGCAGTACTTC. Amino acid sequence: CASTEASGGPYEQYF. The chain employs TRBV2 and TRBJ2-7; TRBD2 matches 10 bases. The CDR3 sequence is 15 residues long. From germline, CDR1 is SNHLY and CDR2 FYNNEI. V was pared by 7 bases and J by 2 bases, with 8 bases of the junction left unmatched.

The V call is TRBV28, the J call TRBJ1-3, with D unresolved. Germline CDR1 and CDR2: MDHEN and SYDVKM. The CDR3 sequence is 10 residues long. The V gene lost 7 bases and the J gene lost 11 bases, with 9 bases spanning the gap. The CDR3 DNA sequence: TGTGCCAGCATCAAAATCGCCATATATTTT. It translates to CASIKIAIYF.

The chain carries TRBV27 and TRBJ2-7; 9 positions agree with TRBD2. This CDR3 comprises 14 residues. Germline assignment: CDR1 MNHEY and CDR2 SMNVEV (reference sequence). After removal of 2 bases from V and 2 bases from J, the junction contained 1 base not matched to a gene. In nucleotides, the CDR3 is TGTGCCAGCAGTTTAGCGGGAGGGACCTACGAGCAGTACTTC. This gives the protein CASSLAGGTYEQYF.

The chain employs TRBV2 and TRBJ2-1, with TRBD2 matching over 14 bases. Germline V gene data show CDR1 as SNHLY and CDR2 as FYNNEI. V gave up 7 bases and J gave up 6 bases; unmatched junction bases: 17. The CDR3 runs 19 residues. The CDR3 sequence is CASTPLPGTSGSIGNEQFF. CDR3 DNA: TGTGCCAGCACACCCCTTCCGGGGACTAGCGGGAGTATCGGCAATGAGCAGTTCTTC.

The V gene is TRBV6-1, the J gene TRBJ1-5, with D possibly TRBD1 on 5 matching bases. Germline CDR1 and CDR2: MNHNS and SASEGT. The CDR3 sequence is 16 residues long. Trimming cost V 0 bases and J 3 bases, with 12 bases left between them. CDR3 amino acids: CASSEAPGPTNQPQHF. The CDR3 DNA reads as TGTGCCAGCAGTGAAGCACCAGGGCCCACCAATCAGCCCCAGCATTTT.

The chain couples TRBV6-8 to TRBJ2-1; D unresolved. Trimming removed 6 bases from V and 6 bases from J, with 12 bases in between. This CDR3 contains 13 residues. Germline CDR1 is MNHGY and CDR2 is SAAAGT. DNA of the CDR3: TGTGCCAGCAGCTCCAGGTGTCCCAATGAGCAGTTCTTC. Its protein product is CASSSRCPNEQFF.

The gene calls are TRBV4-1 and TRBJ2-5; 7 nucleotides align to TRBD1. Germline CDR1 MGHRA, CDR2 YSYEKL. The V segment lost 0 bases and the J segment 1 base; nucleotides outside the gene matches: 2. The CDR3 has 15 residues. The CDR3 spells CASSQEGQAQETQYF. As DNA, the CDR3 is TGCGCCAGCAGCCAAGAAGGACAGGCCCAAGAGACCCAGTACTTC.

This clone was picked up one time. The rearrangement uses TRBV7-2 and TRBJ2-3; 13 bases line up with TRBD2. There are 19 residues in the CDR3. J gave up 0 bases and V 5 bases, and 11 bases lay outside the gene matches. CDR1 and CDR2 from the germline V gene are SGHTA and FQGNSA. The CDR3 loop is CASSPTLAGGPNSTDTQYF. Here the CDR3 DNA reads TGTGCCAGCAGCCCCACACTAGCGGGAGGGCCTAATAGCACAGATACGCAGTATTTT.

The CDR3 here is CASSPGEGNQETQYF. The CDR3 nucleotides read TGTGCCAGCAGTCCCGGGGAGGGGAACCAAGAGACCCAGTACTTC. This chain links TRBV2 with TRBJ2-5, with 7 bases matching TRBD2. From germline, CDR1 is SNHLY and CDR2 FYNNEI. Trimming took 5 bases from V and 0 from J; bases not matched to a gene: 6. CDR3 length equals 15 residues.

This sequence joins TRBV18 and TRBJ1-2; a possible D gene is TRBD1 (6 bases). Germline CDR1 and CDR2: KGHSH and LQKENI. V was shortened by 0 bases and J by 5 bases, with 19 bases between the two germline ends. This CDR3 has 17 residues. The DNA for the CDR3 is TGTGCCAGCTCACCACCGGTACGACAGGAGGCCTCATATGGCTACACCTTC. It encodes CASSPPVRQEASYGYTF.

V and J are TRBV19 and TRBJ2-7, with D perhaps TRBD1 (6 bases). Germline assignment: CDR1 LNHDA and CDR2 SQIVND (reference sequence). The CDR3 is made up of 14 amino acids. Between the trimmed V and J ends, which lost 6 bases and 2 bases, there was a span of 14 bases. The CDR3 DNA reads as TGTGCCAGTAGGAACGGACAGACCCCCTACGAGCAGTACTTC. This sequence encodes CASRNGQTPYEQYF.

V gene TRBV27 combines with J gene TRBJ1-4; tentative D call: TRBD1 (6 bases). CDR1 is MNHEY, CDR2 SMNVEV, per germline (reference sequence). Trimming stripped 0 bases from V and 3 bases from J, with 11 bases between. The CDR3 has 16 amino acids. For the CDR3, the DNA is TGTGCCAGCAGTTTATCGGGGGGCAGGGCTAATGAAAAACTGTTTTTT. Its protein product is CASSLSGGRANEKLFF.

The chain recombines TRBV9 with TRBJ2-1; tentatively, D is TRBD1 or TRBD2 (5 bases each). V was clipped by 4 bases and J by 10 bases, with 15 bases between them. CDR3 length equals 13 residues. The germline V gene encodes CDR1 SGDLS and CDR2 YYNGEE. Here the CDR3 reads CASSSRDLIEQFF. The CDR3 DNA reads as TGTGCCAGCAGCTCCCGGGACCTTATAGAGCAGTTCTTC.

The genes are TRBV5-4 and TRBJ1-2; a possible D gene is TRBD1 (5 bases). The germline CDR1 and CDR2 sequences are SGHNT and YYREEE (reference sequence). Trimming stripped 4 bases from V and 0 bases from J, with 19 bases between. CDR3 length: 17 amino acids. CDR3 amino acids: CASSPGPPRKTNYGYTF. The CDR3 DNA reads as TGTGCCAGCAGCCCGGGACCCCCCCGCAAGACTAACTATGGCTACACCTTC.

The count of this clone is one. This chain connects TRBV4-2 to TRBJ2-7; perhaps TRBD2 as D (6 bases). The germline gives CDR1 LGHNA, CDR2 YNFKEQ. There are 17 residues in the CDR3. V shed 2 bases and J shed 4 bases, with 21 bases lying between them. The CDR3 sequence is CASSQHQRAGSPYEQYF. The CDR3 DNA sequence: TGTGCCAGCAGCCAACACCAGAGGGCGGGATCCCCTTACGAGCAGTACTTC.

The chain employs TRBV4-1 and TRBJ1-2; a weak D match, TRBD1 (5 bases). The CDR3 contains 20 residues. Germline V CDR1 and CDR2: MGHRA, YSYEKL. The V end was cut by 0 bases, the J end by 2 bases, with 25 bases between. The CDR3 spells CASSQDFGQGRARGNYGYTF. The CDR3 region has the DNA TGCGCCAGCAGCCAAGATTTTGGCCAGGGCCGGGCAAGGGGAAACTATGGCTACACCTTC.

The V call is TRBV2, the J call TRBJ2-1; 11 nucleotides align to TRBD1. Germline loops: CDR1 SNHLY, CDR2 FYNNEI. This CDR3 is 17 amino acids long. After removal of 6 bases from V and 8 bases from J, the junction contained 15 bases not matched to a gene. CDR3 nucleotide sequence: TGTGCCAGCAGGCAGGGACAGGGGGGGATAGCGGCTCATGAGCAGTTCTTC. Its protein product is CASRQGQGGIAAHEQFF.

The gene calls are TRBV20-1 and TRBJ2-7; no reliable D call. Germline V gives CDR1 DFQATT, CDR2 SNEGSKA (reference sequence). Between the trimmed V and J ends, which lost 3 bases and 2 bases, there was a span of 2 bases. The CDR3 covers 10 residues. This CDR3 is CSASPYEQYF. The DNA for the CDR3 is TGCAGTGCTAGTCCCTACGAGCAGTACTTC.

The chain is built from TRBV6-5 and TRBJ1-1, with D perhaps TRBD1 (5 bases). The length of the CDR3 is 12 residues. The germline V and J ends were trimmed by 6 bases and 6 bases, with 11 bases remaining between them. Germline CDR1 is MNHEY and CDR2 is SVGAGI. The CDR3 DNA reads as TGTGCCAGCAGATCGCAGGGCCCTGAAGCTTTCTTT. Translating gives CASRSQGPEAFF.

The CDR3 DNA is TGTGCCAGCAGTTCGACAGGATGCAGCAATCAGCCCCAGCATTTT. Its protein product is CASSSTGCSNQPQHF. The chain links TRBV28 to TRBJ1-5; tentatively, D is TRBD1 (6 bases). CDR1 MDHEN and CDR2 SYDVKM come from the germline V gene. The CDR3 contains 15 residues. V shed 4 bases and J shed 1 base, with 11 bases lying between them.

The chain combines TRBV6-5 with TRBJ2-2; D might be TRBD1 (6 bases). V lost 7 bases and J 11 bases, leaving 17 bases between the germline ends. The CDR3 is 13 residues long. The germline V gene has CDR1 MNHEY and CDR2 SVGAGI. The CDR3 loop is CASTQGLPGELFF. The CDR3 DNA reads TGTGCCAGCACCCAGGGGCTACCGGGCGAGCTGTTTTTT.